The subject of this entry is one T cell receptor beta chain. Within the sample, other DNA sequences also encode this same CDR3. This sample is drawn from a study of control samples from healthy donors and cancer patients. The CDR3 runs 11 residues. V trimming: 6 bases; J trimming: 8 bases; junction bases outside the gene matches: 4. CDR1 is SQVTM and CDR2 is ANQGSEA in the germline V gene. Some clones are missing from TCRdb's copy, which holds only in-frame ones; the method was immunoSEQ multiplex PCR. The profile shows about 82,000 clones, roughly 94% of them singletons. What was sequenced was blood. This receptor was taken from a woman aged 18-29 years in good health. V gene TRBV29-1 combines with J gene TRBJ1-2, with 9 bases identical to TRBD1. The DNA for the CDR3 is TGCAGCGTGACAGGGGGTGGGGGCTACACCTTC. Translation: CSVTGGGGYTF.